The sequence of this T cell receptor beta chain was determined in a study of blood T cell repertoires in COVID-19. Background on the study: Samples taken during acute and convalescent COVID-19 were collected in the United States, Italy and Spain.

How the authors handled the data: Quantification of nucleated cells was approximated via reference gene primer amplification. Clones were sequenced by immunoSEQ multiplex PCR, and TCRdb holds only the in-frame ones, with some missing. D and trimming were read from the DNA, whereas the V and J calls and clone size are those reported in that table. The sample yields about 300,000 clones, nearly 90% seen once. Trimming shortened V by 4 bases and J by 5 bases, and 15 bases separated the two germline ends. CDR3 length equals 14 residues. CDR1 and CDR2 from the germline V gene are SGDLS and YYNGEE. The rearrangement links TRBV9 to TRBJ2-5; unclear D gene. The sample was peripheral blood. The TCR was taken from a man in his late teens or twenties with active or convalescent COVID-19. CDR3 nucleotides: TGTGCCAGCAGCCCCGCTGAGCTCGGGGAGACCCAGTACTTC. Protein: CASSPAELGETQYF.